The next 28 T cell receptor beta chains were all read from a single sample in a study of cytomegalovirus exposure and HLA in healthy donors. PCR used 60 Vbeta primers and 13 Jbeta primers. The protocol was immunoSEQ multiplex PCR, while the TCRdb copy is restricted to in-frame clones and leaves out a portion. The sample holds approximately 130,000 clones, over 70% seen once. Sequencing input: PBMCs. The receptors shown here come from a woman aged 40 to 49 in good health and CMV-seronegative.

In regard to this clone: This CDR3 is also generated by other DNA sequences in the sample. The gene calls are TRBV7-2 and TRBJ2-7, with 9 bases identical to TRBD2. Germline-derived CDR1 and CDR2 are SGHTA and FQGNSA. Trimming removed 4 bases from V and 5 bases from J; junction bases left unmatched: 6. This CDR3 is built from 14 residues. DNA for the CDR3: TGTGCCAGCAGCTCAGCGGGAGGCCTCAACGAGCAGTACTTC. It encodes CASSSAGGLNEQYF.

This clone was seen a few times. The CDR3 bases are TGTGCCAGCAGCTCGGGACTAGCGGGGGCTCGCGAGCAGTACTTC. Protein product: CASSSGLAGAREQYF. This chain connects TRBV5-6 to TRBJ2-7; 14 nucleotides agree with TRBD2. Germline V gene data show CDR1 as SGHDT and CDR2 as YYEEEE. V lost 3 bases, J lost 6 bases, and 5 bases stayed unmatched. CDR3 length equals 15 residues.

The rearrangement joins TRBV5-1 to TRBJ2-7; 7 positions agree with TRBD1. The germline gives CDR1 SGHRS, CDR2 YFSETQ. CDR3 length: 15 residues. J gave up 2 bases and V 5 bases, and 10 bases lay outside the gene matches. CDR3 sequence reads: CASRASTGWAYEQYF. Written as DNA, the CDR3 is TGCGCCAGCAGGGCCTCGACAGGGTGGGCCTACGAGCAGTACTTC.

The chain has TRBV11-2 and TRBJ1-1; D might be TRBD1 (6 bases). In germline, CDR1 is SGHAT, CDR2 FQNNGV. CDR3 length equals 16 residues. The ends were cut back, 3 bases at V and 7 bases at J, with 21 bases in the middle. The CDR3 region is CASSLWGPMVVNEAFF. CDR3 DNA: TGTGCCAGCAGCTTGTGGGGGCCTATGGTAGTAAATGAAGCTTTCTTT. Filled out from reference TRBV11-2 and TRBJ1-1, the complete variable domain reads EAGVAQSPRYKIIEKRQSVAFWCNPISGHATLYWYQQILGQGPKLLIQFQNNGVVDDSQLPKDRFSAERLKGVDSTLKIQPAKLEDSAVYLCASSLWGPMVVNEAFFGQGTRLTVV.

The gene calls are TRBV28 and TRBJ1-6; TRBD1 matches 8 bases. V dropped 4 bases and J dropped 8; count of bases not matched to a gene: 7. The length of the CDR3 is 15 residues. Germline CDR1 and CDR2: MDHEN and SYDVKM. Written as DNA, the CDR3 is TGTGCCAGCAGTTGGGGAGACAGGGGAGATTCACCCCTCCACTTT. As protein: CASSWGDRGDSPLHF.

V and J are TRBV6-5 and TRBJ2-1, with TRBD2 identical over 7 bases. The CDR3 totals 14 residues. The trim removed 2 bases at V and 8 bases at J, leaving 6 bases unmatched. Per germline, CDR1 MNHEY and CDR2 SVGAGI. The CDR3 reads CASSYSGRADEQFF. CDR3 coding DNA: TGTGCCAGCAGTTACAGTGGGAGGGCCGATGAGCAGTTCTTC.

The chain recombines TRBV9 with TRBJ2-3; the D gene could be TRBD1 or TRBD2 (6 bases each). Germline values: CDR1 SGDLS, CDR2 YYNGEE. The CDR3 spans 15 residues. V was clipped by 4 bases and J by 4 bases, with 16 bases between them. CDR3 loop: CASSLGGQWADTQYF. Written as DNA, the CDR3 is TGTGCCAGCAGCCTAGGGGGGCAATGGGCAGATACGCAGTATTTT.

This sequence joins TRBV7-2 and TRBJ2-1; D may be TRBD2 (5 bases). Germline values: CDR1 SGHTA, CDR2 FQGNSA. The V end lost 4 bases, the J end lost 0 bases, and 13 bases lay between the germline ends. This CDR3 has 16 amino acids. The CDR3 sequence: CASSSHLSGSYNEQFF. CDR3 nucleotides: TGTGCCAGCAGCTCACATCTAAGCGGCTCCTACAATGAGCAGTTCTTC.

The chain carries TRBV7-9 and TRBJ1-2; D is uncertain. Germline V gene sequence: CDR1 SEHNR, CDR2 FQNEAQ (reference sequence). The CDR3 runs to 13 residues. Trimming shortened V by 3 bases and J by 4 bases, and 9 bases separated the two germline ends. The CDR3 loop is CASSFTAVYGYTF. CDR3 in DNA: TGTGCCAGCAGCTTCACAGCCGTCTATGGCTACACCTTC.

This clone was seen only a few times. The chain couples TRBV5-5 to TRBJ2-2, with 12 nucleotides matching TRBD1. Germline V gene sequence: CDR1 SGHKS, CDR2 YYEKEE (reference sequence). V lost 4 bases to trimming and J lost 4 bases; unmatched junction nucleotides: 5. The CDR3 loop spans 16 amino acids. CDR3 protein: CASSGTGGAGTGELFF. The CDR3 DNA sequence: TGTGCCAGCAGCGGGACAGGGGGCGCAGGCACCGGGGAGCTGTTTTTT.

The J gene is TRBJ2-6, the V gene TRBV15; a possible D gene is TRBD2 (5 bases). CDR1 is LNHNV, CDR2 YYDKDF, per germline (reference sequence). This CDR3 region has 16 residues. V lost 3 bases, J lost 12 bases, and 21 bases lay in between. The CDR3 protein is CATSSHREHKAVVLTF. CDR3 nucleotides: TGTGCCACCAGCAGTCACCGGGAACACAAGGCGGTCGTCCTGACTTTC.

This sequence joins TRBV7-8 and TRBJ2-5; D is undetermined. The end of the DNA is better explained by TRBJ2-7, so the J call may be wrong. This CDR3 comprises 12 residues. The germline V gene encodes CDR1 SGHVS and CDR2 FQNEAQ. The CDR3 here is CASSLGSYEQYF. The CDR3 DNA reads as TGTGCCAGCAGCTTAGGGTCGTACGAGCAGTACTTC.

This rearrangement joins TRBV28 to TRBJ1-1; D not certain. V was cut by 7 bases and J by 2 bases, with 11 bases left in between. The V gene's germline CDR1 is MDHEN and CDR2 SYDVKM. The CDR3 sequence is 13 residues long. DNA of the CDR3: TGTGCCAGCACTACCCCTATCAACACTGAAGCTTTCTTT. Translating it yields CASTTPINTEAFF.

This clone has just a few counts. The chain has TRBV5-1 and TRBJ2-3; maybe TRBD1 (6 bases). Germline V gene lookup returns CDR1 SGHRS and CDR2 YFSETQ. The CDR3 extends over 14 amino acids. V lost 0 bases to trimming and J lost 4 bases, with 9 bases between them. As DNA, the CDR3 is TGCGCCAGCAGCTTGGGTGGGGGCTCAGATACGCAGTATTTT. It codes for CASSLGGGSDTQYF. Looking up the rest from reference TRBV5-1 and TRBJ2-3 gives the full variable domain: KAGVTQTPRYLIKTRGQQVTLSCSPISGHRSVSWYQQTPGQGLQFLFEYFSETQRNKGNFPGRFSGRQFSNSRSEMNVSTLELGDSALYLCASSLGGGSDTQYFGPGTRLTVL.

The rearrangement joins TRBV9 to TRBJ1-4, with D maybe TRBD1 (6 bases). The CDR3 runs to 13 residues. The ends were cut back, 3 bases at V and 5 bases at J, with 8 bases in the middle. CDR1 and CDR2 from the germline V gene are SGDLS and YYNGEE. CDR3 DNA: TGTGCCAGCAGCGCCGGGACAAATGAAAAACTGTTTTTT. Encoded protein: CASSAGTNEKLFF.

This clone appeared a single time. The chain links TRBV27 to TRBJ1-6; D unresolved. The CDR3 extends over 12 amino acids. From germline, CDR1 is MNHEY and CDR2 SMNVEV (reference sequence). V was trimmed by 2 bases and J by 10 bases, leaving 6 bases between them. The CDR3 reads CASSLPLSPLHF. The CDR3 DNA follows: TGTGCCAGCAGTTTACCCCTGTCACCCCTCCACTTT.

V gene TRBV11-2 combines with J gene TRBJ1-2; no reliable D call. The CDR3 loop spans 13 amino acids. Deletions cut 4 bases from V and 0 bases from J, with 6 bases between. Germline V CDR1 and CDR2: SGHAT, FQNNGV. This CDR3 is CASSSLTNYGYTF. CDR3 in DNA: TGTGCCAGCAGCTCCCTTACTAACTATGGCTACACCTTC.

The chain combines TRBV5-5 with TRBJ2-7; TRBD2 aligns across 9 bases. Trimming at V came to 2 bases and at J to 0 bases, leaving 6 bases not matched to a gene. CDR1 is SGHKS, CDR2 YYEKEE, per germline (reference sequence). This CDR3 has 16 residues. The DNA for the CDR3 is TGTGCCAGCAGCTTTTGGCGGGAGGGCAGCTCCTACGAGCAGTACTTC. It yields the protein CASSFWREGSSYEQYF.

A single count supports this clone. V gene TRBV7-6 combines with J gene TRBJ2-7; 9 nucleotides agree with TRBD1. CDR3 size: 14 residues. Looked up from germline, CDR1 is SGHVS and CDR2 is FNYEAQ. V lost 5 bases, J lost 3 bases, and 5 bases stayed unmatched. CDR3 sequence (DNA): TGTGCCAGCAGCCCAGGGACAGGGTACTACGAGCAGTACTTC. It yields the protein CASSPGTGYYEQYF.

V and J are TRBV6-5 and TRBJ1-2; no clear D gene. Germline CDR1 is MNHEY and CDR2 is SVGAGI. Deletions cut 6 bases from V and 3 bases from J, with 14 bases between. The CDR3 spans 14 residues. In DNA, the CDR3 is TGTGCCAGCAGCTTAGGCAGGTCAGACTATGGCTACACCTTC. The encoded protein is CASSLGRSDYGYTF.

The chain combines TRBV19 with TRBJ2-3; 12 bases are a match to TRBD2. V lost 6 bases, J lost 2 bases, and 3 bases stayed unmatched. The germline gives CDR1 LNHDA, CDR2 SQIVND (reference sequence). The CDR3 is 15 residues long. The DNA of the CDR3 is TGTGCCAGTAGGCGACTAGCGGGGGTCACAGATACGCAGTATTTT. Protein product: CASRRLAGVTDTQYF. Full variable domain (rest looked up from reference TRBV19 and TRBJ2-3): DGGITQSPKYLFRKEGQNVTLSCEQNLNHDAMYWYRQDPGQGLRLIYYSQIVNDFQKGDIAEGYSVSREKKESFPLTVTSAQKNPTAFYLCASRRLAGVTDTQYFGPGTRLTVL.

J is TRBJ2-7 and V is TRBV7-9; D perhaps matches TRBD1 (6 bases). Germline V lookup: CDR1 SEHNR, CDR2 FQNEAQ (reference sequence). The V end was cut by 10 bases, the J end by 0 bases, with 16 bases between. The length of the CDR3 is 14 residues. The CDR3 sequence: CATEGSGASYEQYF. The CDR3 DNA follows: TGTGCCACAGAGGGGTCAGGGGCCTCCTACGAGCAGTACTTC.

The chain combines TRBV5-1 with TRBJ1-3; 10 positions agree with TRBD1. CDR1 and CDR2 (germline): SGHRS, YFSETQ. The CDR3 extends over 15 amino acids. J was trimmed by 3 bases and V by 5 bases; bases with no gene match: 5. CDR3 DNA sequence: TGCGCCAGCAGATCCGGGACAGGGGATGGAAACACCATATATTTT. Translating it yields CASRSGTGDGNTIYF. The full variable domain, with the rest looked up from reference TRBV5-1 and TRBJ1-3, is KAGVTQTPRYLIKTRGQQVTLSCSPISGHRSVSWYQQTPGQGLQFLFEYFSETQRNKGNFPGRFSGRQFSNSRSEMNVSTLELGDSALYLCASRSGTGDGNTIYFGEGSWLTVV.

The chain couples TRBV2 to TRBJ2-5; the D gene is possibly TRBD2 (7 bases). Trimming stripped 0 bases from V and 9 bases from J, with 17 bases between. The CDR3 runs to 15 residues. Germline CDR1 reads SNHLY; CDR2 reads FYNNEI. CDR3 sequence: CASSEAAGAEAPQYF. In DNA form, the CDR3 reads TGTGCCAGCAGTGAAGCGGCGGGGGCGGAGGCGCCCCAGTACTTC.

This chain connects TRBV19 to TRBJ1-1, with a tentative D call TRBD1 (5 bases). With 3 bases removed from V and 1 base from J, the gap between germline ends came to 12 bases. The germline CDR1 and CDR2 sequences are LNHDA and SQIVND (reference sequence). The CDR3 extends over 15 amino acids. CDR3 residues: CASSITGGSNTEAFF. In nucleotides, the CDR3 is TGTGCCAGTAGTATTACAGGCGGCTCGAACACTGAAGCTTTCTTT. Looking up the rest from reference TRBV19 and TRBJ1-1 gives the full variable domain: DGGITQSPKYLFRKEGQNVTLSCEQNLNHDAMYWYRQDPGQGLRLIYYSQIVNDFQKGDIAEGYSVSREKKESFPLTVTSAQKNPTAFYLCASSITGGSNTEAFFGQGTRLTVV.

This chain links TRBV6-5 with TRBJ2-3, with TRBD2 matching 7 bases. There are 14 residues in the CDR3. CDR1 MNHEY and CDR2 SVGAGI come from the germline V gene. V trimming: 7 bases; J trimming: 2 bases; junction bases outside the gene matches: 6. CDR3 residues: CASKPGLSTDTQYF. CDR3 in DNA: TGTGCCAGCAAACCGGGACTATCCACAGATACGCAGTATTTT.

V and J are TRBV18 and TRBJ1-2, with 7 bases fitting TRBD1. Germline loops: CDR1 KGHSH, CDR2 LQKENI. The CDR3 is 14 residues long. The V gene end was trimmed by 3 bases and the J gene end by 5 bases; junction bases not matched to a gene: 6. The CDR3, as DNA: TGTGCCAGCTCACCCTTTGGACAGGATTATGGCTACACCTTC. This sequence encodes CASSPFGQDYGYTF.

The chain combines TRBV10-2 with TRBJ1-5; tentatively, D is TRBD1 (6 bases). The V end lost 5 bases, the J end lost 6 bases, and 11 bases lay between the germline ends. The V gene's germline CDR1 is WSHSY and CDR2 SAAADI. This CDR3 is 13 amino acids long. For the CDR3, the DNA is TGCGCCAGCAGTCTTCCAGGGGCTCAGCCCCAGCATTTT. Its protein product is CASSLPGAQPQHF.